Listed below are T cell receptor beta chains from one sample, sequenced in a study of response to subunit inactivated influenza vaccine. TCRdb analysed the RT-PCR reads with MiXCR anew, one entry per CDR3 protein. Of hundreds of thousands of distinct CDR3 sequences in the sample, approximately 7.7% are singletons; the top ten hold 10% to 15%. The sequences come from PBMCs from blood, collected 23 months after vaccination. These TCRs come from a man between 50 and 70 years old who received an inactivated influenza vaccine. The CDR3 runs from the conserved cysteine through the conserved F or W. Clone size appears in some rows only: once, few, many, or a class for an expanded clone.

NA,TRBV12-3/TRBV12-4,CASTPTSGRTDTQYF
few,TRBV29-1,CSVESPNTEAFF
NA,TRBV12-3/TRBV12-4,CASSFPGQGLGAGELFF
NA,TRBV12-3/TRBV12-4,CASSRLAPTDTQYF
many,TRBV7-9,CASSPPLRSTEAFF
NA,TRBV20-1,CSAPGQTLYNEQFF
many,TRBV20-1,CSASRDTGATEAFF
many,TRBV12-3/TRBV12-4,CASSAQLARNTGELFF
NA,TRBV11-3,CASSKQGSEAFF
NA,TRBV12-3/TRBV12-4,CASSLEPNYGYTF
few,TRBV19,CASSPGTWGEQYF
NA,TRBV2,CASTGTGGARGYTF
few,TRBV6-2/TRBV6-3,CASKRQGFYEQYF
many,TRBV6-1,CASIGGGSNTDTQYF
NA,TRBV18,CASSQDGVGYNEQFF
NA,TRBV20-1,CSAPPSGSRTQYF
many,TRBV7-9,CASSLSGGQETQYF
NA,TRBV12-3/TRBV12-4,CASSKGQEVYGYTF
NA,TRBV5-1,CASRNGPSSYNEQFF
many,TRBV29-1,CSVVRTVQETQYF
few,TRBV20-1,CSAQARTTTDTQYF
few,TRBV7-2,CASSLMGQGVTEAFF
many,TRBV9,CASSVAAGAIYEQYF
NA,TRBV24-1,CATSAGTEETQYF
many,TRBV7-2,CASSLDVTGNGGYTF
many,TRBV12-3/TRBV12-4,CASSPPFYERGTGELFF
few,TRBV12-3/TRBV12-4,CASNLGDEAFF
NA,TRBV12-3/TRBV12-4,CASSPRRRDNEQFF
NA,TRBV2,CASTVEYNEQFF
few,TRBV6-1,CASSETTGNIQYF
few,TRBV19,CASSSEVGLSTEAFF
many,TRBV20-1,CSAKGSGRGNYGYTF
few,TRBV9,CASSSETGLNSPLHF
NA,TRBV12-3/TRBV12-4,CARRSGPLNSPLHF
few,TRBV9,CASSAPSGPLYF
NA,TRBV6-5,CASSYLGTSGGKGDTQYF
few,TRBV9,CASSVVGGGYNEQFF
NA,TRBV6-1,CASSFDNFNSYEQYF
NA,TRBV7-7,CASSLVPGQGETQYF
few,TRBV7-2,CASSLGPLSGANVLTF
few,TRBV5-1,CASSPPGTGLGNTGELFF
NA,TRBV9,CASSVVTGLEQFF
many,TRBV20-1,CSAIGRSASKNIQYF
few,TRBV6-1,CASSERGRDSPLHF
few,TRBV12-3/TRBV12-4,CASSIGTGYSPLHF
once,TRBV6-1,CAGRSDGNTEAFF
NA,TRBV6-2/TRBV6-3,CASSYRDRANYEQYF
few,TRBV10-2,CASVSQVVSYEQYF
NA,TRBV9,CASSGDHTDTQYF
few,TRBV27,CASRQLAGERTDTQYF
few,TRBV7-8,CASSLATRYTEAFF
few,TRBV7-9,CASSLGTLHTGELFF
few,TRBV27,CASTQGVPYNEQFF
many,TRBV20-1,CSAAGLHQPQHF
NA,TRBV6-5,CASSYTSHGETQYF
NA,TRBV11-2,CASSSVEGRQETQYF
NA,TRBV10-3,CARGQTKNEQYF
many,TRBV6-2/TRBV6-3,CASSRQVASTGELFF
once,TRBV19,CASRGQGAIYGYTF